The clone carrying this T cell receptor (beta chain) appeared a few times. Its target is unknown. The V gene lost 8 bases and the J gene lost 7 bases, with 15 bases spanning the gap. The CDR3 length is 12 residues. Germline loops: CDR1 ENHRY, CDR2 SYGVKD. Sample-barcoded 5' priming and a J-beta primer mix drove a second PCR of about 7 to 12 cycles. Each sample provided no less than 2.5 million CDR3-containing paired-end reads. TCRdb re-called the 5' RACE reads with MiXCR, one entry per CDR3 protein. The sample lists about 640,000 distinct CDR3 sequences, under 65% occurring once. The data belong to a study of blood T cells in healthy people across ages. Study-level findings and limits: Estimates drawn from one million T cells were deemed to understate diversity.

The chain is built from TRBV10-3 and TRBJ2-7, with D possibly matching TRBD2 (6 bases). The sample consisted of blood. The receptor comes from a man in his 60s in good health. CDR3 loop: CAIGGGQKEQYF. The CDR3 coding sequence is TGTGCCATCGGTGGAGGGCAAAAGGAGCAGTACTTC.